This T cell receptor (beta chain) was documented in a study of T cells in Graves' hyperthyroidism and ophthalmopathy. Study results and caveats: Most clonotypes expanded in thyroid above 0.001 were likewise present in blood. The model's output predicted ophthalmopathy at a median of roughly seven months prior to onset. Ophthalmopathy could be told apart from stable hyperthyroidism with a 13 V-J model.

V was cut by 0 bases and J by 4 bases, with 22 bases left in between. This CDR3 is 19 amino acids long. CDR1 is LNHNV and CDR2 is YYDKDF in the germline V gene (reference sequence). Notes on this clonotype: Its cognate antigen is unknown.

TCR beta CDR3 regions were amplified from RNA transcripts. Researchers ran a first-round RT-PCR on the TCR CDR3 using the HTBI primer set. Using its own MiXCR run on the multiplex PCR reads, TCRdb lists one record per CDR3 protein. The sample holds hundreds of thousands of distinct CDR3 sequences, 16% seen once. Among the patients, aged 18 to 65, hyperthyroidism was newly diagnosed and had lasted under 2 months. Sample: blood. The sequence came from a woman in her 30s with Graves' hyperthyroidism. The rearrangement uses TRBV15 and TRBJ2-1; perhaps TRBD1 as D (9 bases). The DNA of the CDR3 is TGTGCCACCAGCAGAGAAACAGGGGGCGGCGGGAGGAAGTACAATGAGCAGTTCTTC. Its protein is CATSRETGGGGRKYNEQFF.